These 22 T cell receptor beta chains came from one sample sequenced in a study of T cells in Graves' hyperthyroidism and ophthalmopathy (dated by TCRdb to about 2019). The library came from multiplex PCR. The data were produced on an Illumina HiSeq 2000. The TCR beta CDR3 regions were amplified from RNA transcripts. The TCR CDR3 was subjected to a first round of RT-PCR using the HTBI primer set and the Qiagen OneStep RT-PCR kit. Using fastp trimming at Q25 and MiXCR clonotype assembly, TCRdb reanalyzed the public sequencing data and kept in-frame beta chains. Duplicate CDR3 protein sequences are folded into a single record with the most common DNA and genes. The table for this sample lists nearly 600,000 distinct CDR3 sequences; over 12% of them were counted only once. Jointly, the top ten make up 7.1% of the sample. Sample: blood. These receptors were taken from a woman aged 18-29 years with Graves' ophthalmopathy.

There are many counts of this clonotype. The chain employs TRBV2 and TRBJ2-7; D unclear. The CDR3 length is 14 residues. V lost 7 bases, J lost 4 bases, and 17 bases lay in between. Per the germline V gene, CDR1 is SNHLY and CDR2 is FYNNEI. The CDR3 sequence is CASTLRRTQYEQYF. The CDR3, as DNA: TGTGCCAGCACCCTAAGACGGACCCAATACGAGCAGTACTTC.

This chain links TRBV28 with TRBJ2-6; no reliable D call. V was shortened by 6 bases and J by 4 bases, with 7 bases between the two germline ends. Germline V gives CDR1 MDHEN, CDR2 SYDVKM. The length of the CDR3 is 13 residues. CDR3 loop: CASRAPGANVLTF. The DNA for the CDR3 is TGTGCCAGCAGAGCCCCAGGGGCCAACGTCCTGACTTTC.

There are many counts of this clonotype. The rearrangement uses TRBV27 and TRBJ2-3; unclear D gene. V lost 5 bases and J lost 1, with 16 bases in between. Germline CDR1 is MNHEY and CDR2 is SMNVEV (reference sequence). The CDR3 contains 16 residues. CDR3 region: CASSPEPAIGTDTQYF. CDR3 nucleotide sequence: TGTGCCAGCAGTCCCGAGCCGGCTATTGGCACAGATACGCAGTATTTT.

This clonotype has ten or more counts. At one end the junction does not follow the germline gene, possibly because of a read error. The chain recombines TRBV7-7 with TRBJ2-5, with D possibly being TRBD1 (5 bases). Looked up from germline, CDR1 is SSHAT and CDR2 is FNYEAQ (reference sequence). The CDR3 has 13 residues. The DNA for the CDR3 is TGTGCTAGCAGCTTAGACAGTAAAGAGACCCAGTACTTC. This codes for CASSLDSKETQYF.

This sequence joins TRBV6-2 or TRBV6-3 and TRBJ2-1, with D maybe TRBD1 (6 bases). CDR3 length equals 15 residues. V was shortened by 2 bases and J by 0 bases, with 8 bases between the two germline ends. Germline values: CDR1 MNHEY, CDR2 SVGEGT. The DNA for the CDR3 is TGTGCCAGCAGTTACAGGGGGAACTCCTACAATGAGCAGTTCTTC. This encodes CASSYRGNSYNEQFF.

This clonotype was picked up a small number of times. In DNA form, the CDR3 reads TGCAGTGCTAGATTCCCCTTCAGCTCCTACGAGCAGTACTTC. Amino acid sequence: CSARFPFSSYEQYF. The chain carries TRBV20-1 and TRBJ2-7; D is uncertain. Germline V gene data show CDR1 as DFQATT and CDR2 as SNEGSKA (reference sequence). Trimming took 2 bases from V and 0 from J, leaving 11 bases between them. The CDR3 covers 14 residues.

This clonotype was found many times. The chain recombines TRBV15 with TRBJ2-5, with 11 bases that match TRBD2. After removal of 5 bases from V and 2 bases from J, the junction contained 7 bases not matched to a gene. Germline loops: CDR1 LNHNV, CDR2 YYDKDF (reference sequence). The CDR3 runs 16 residues. The CDR3 loop reads CATSPRLAGLQETQYF. CDR3 sequence (DNA): TGTGCCACCAGCCCTAGACTAGCGGGGTTACAAGAGACCCAGTACTTC.

This clonotype was detected many times. The CDR3 DNA follows: TGTGCCAGCAGCTTGGGGGTGGACCAGTACTTC. This sequence encodes CASSLGVDQYF. The chain links TRBV7-9 to TRBJ2-5, with D possibly called TRBD1 or TRBD2 (5 bases each). This CDR3 spans 11 amino acids. V dropped 3 bases and J dropped 10 bases, with 9 bases sitting between them. Germline V gene data show CDR1 as SEHNR and CDR2 as FQNEAQ (reference sequence).

The CDR3 sequence: CASSQDWARGIGAEAFF. The CDR3 DNA follows: TGCGCCAGCAGCCAAGATTGGGCCAGGGGAATAGGAGCTGAAGCTTTCTTT. J is TRBJ1-1 and V is TRBV4-1, with TRBD1 as a possible D gene (6 bases). The CDR3 length is 17 residues. The germline gives CDR1 MGHRA, CDR2 YSYEKL. V was shortened by 0 bases and J by 6 bases, with 20 bases between the two germline ends.

This chain links TRBV7-2 with TRBJ2-3, with 7 bases that match TRBD2. Germline CDR1 reads SGHTA; CDR2 reads FQGNSA. J was trimmed by 2 bases and V by 4 bases; bases with no gene match: 12. The CDR3 loop spans 17 amino acids. The CDR3 here is CASSSPPGGGPTDTQYF. The CDR3 nucleotides read TGTGCCAGCAGCTCTCCCCCCGGCGGGGGACCCACAGATACGCAGTATTTT.

In this sample, this clonotype turned up many times. This sequence joins TRBV30 and TRBJ2-7, with a weak D call TRBD1 (5 bases). The CDR3 sequence is 15 residues long. The V end was cut by 2 bases, the J end by 3 bases, with 17 bases between. The germline gives CDR1 GTSNPN, CDR2 SVGIG (reference sequence). The CDR3 region is CAWSPPRQFGYEQYF. CDR3 DNA: TGTGCCTGGAGTCCGCCCAGACAGTTTGGCTACGAGCAGTACTTC.

The chain has TRBV7-3 and TRBJ2-1; 7 nucleotides match TRBD2. Germline CDR1 is SGHTA and CDR2 is FQGTGA. J gave up 0 bases and V 1 base, and 18 bases lay outside the gene matches. This CDR3 contains 21 residues. In DNA, the CDR3 is TGTGCCAGCAGCTTAATGGGGTCTAGCGGATTACTTCCTAGCTCCTACAATGAGCAGTTCTTC. Protein: CASSLMGSSGLLPSSYNEQFF.

This clonotype was seen at least ten times. This chain uses TRBV28 with TRBJ2-2; 10 positions match TRBD2. V gave up 4 bases and J gave up 4 bases; unmatched junction bases: 6. CDR1 and CDR2 (germline): MDHEN, SYDVKM. The CDR3 is 16 residues long. CDR3 region: CASSSPGLASTGELFF. The CDR3 DNA sequence: TGTGCCAGCAGTTCACCGGGACTAGCGAGCACCGGGGAGCTGTTTTTT.

This clonotype was seen many times. The V and J genes are TRBV6-6 and TRBJ2-6, with 8 bases that match TRBD2. The germline V gene encodes CDR1 MNHNY and CDR2 SVGAGI (reference sequence). Trimming at V came to 0 bases and at J to 9 bases, leaving 22 bases not matched to a gene. This CDR3 is 21 amino acids long. The CDR3 protein is CASSYSKVRLAGRIGYNVLTF. CDR3 sequence (DNA): TGTGCCAGCAGTTACTCGAAGGTCAGGCTAGCGGGTAGAATTGGGTACAACGTCCTGACTTTC.

The genes are TRBV4-2 and TRBJ2-7; 15 nucleotides agree with TRBD2. CDR1 and CDR2 (germline): LGHNA, YNFKEQ. V shed 2 bases and J 7 bases; nucleotides not matched to a gene: 9. CDR3 length equals 17 residues. CDR3 sequence (DNA): TGTGCCAGCAGCCAACTACAGGGACTAGCGGGAGGAGGGGAGCAGTACTTC. Translated, it gives CASSQLQGLAGGGEQYF.

At least ten counts were recorded for this clonotype. At one end, the junction sequence differs from germline, possibly due to a read error. The J gene is TRBJ1-3, the V gene TRBV5-1; D ambiguous. This CDR3 is built from 14 residues. The V gene's germline CDR1 is SGHRS and CDR2 YFSETQ. DNA of the CDR3: TGTGCCAGCAGTTTCGGGGACTCTGGAAACACCATATATTTT. The encoded protein is CASSFGDSGNTIYF.

A few counts support this clonotype. This chain uses TRBV27 with TRBJ2-1, with 15 bases lining up with TRBD2. The germline V gene has CDR1 MNHEY and CDR2 SMNVEV (reference sequence). The CDR3 is 14 amino acids. J gave up 7 bases and V 10 bases, and 5 bases lay outside the gene matches. For the CDR3, the DNA is TGTGCCACAGGACTAGCGGGAGGGGGAAATGAGCAGTTCTTC. Translated, it gives CATGLAGGGNEQFF.

V is TRBV6-1 and J is TRBJ1-1; no clear D gene. Germline V gene data show CDR1 as MNHNS and CDR2 as SASEGT. There are 12 residues in the CDR3. The ends were cut back, 6 bases at V and 4 bases at J, with 9 bases in the middle. The CDR3 nucleotides are TGTGCCAGCAGCCCTTCTTCCACTGAAGCTTTCTTT. Its protein product is CASSPSSTEAFF.

The chain links TRBV3-1 to TRBJ1-3, with 7 bases identical to TRBD1. The CDR3 spans 16 residues. Germline CDR1 reads LGHDT; CDR2 reads YNNKEL (reference sequence). With 4 bases clipped from V and 4 bases from J, the junction kept 10 bases outside the gene matches. The CDR3 reads CASSPQSRGRGNTIYF. The CDR3, as DNA: TGTGCCAGCAGCCCTCAAAGCAGGGGGAGGGGAAACACCATATATTTT.

There are many counts of this clonotype. This chain joins TRBV24-1 and TRBJ2-3, with unresolved D. Trimming took 3 bases from V and 1 from J, leaving 13 bases between them. The CDR3 totals 16 residues. Germline V gene sequence: CDR1 KGHDR, CDR2 SFDVKD. CDR3 sequence reads: CATSDPTESGTDTQYF. CDR3 sequence (DNA): TGTGCCACCAGTGATCCGACCGAAAGTGGCACAGATACGCAGTATTTT.

This clonotype was seen a few times. The chain employs TRBV25-1 and TRBJ2-1; maybe TRBD1 (5 bases). V lost 6 bases, J lost 6 bases, and 6 bases lay in between. Germline V lookup: CDR1 MGHDK, CDR2 SYGVNS. The CDR3 is 11 amino acids. DNA for the CDR3: TGTGCCAGCAGGACAGTCAATGAGCAGTTCTTC. It specifies CASRTVNEQFF.

V and J are TRBV2 and TRBJ1-6, with D unresolved. There are 11 residues in the CDR3. The V gene lost 4 bases and the J gene lost 14 bases, with 9 bases spanning the gap. Germline CDR1 reads SNHLY; CDR2 reads FYNNEI. This CDR3 is CASSVGMALHF. CDR3 in DNA: TGTGCCAGCAGTGTAGGAATGGCCCTCCACTTT.